The following is a T cell receptor (beta chain) sequence with its context. This entry comes from a study of blood T cell repertoires in COVID-19. Assay: immunoSEQ multiplex PCR; the TCRdb copy retains only in-frame clones and omits some. The sample records almost 200,000 clones, about nine tenths being singletons. This TCR was sampled from an older woman with acute or convalescent COVID-19. The sample was peripheral blood.

CDR3 in amino acids: CASSQGSGTTDTQYF. In DNA, the CDR3 is TGTGCCAGCAGCCAAGGCAGCGGGACCACAGATACGCAGTATTTT. V usage is TRBV14 and J usage is TRBJ2-3; 7 positions agree with TRBD2. Germline CDR1 and CDR2: SGHDN and FVKESK. This CDR3 is built from 15 residues. Trimming took 1 base from V and 2 from J; bases not matched to a gene: 3.